The 3 T cell receptor beta chains given below trace back to one sample, sequenced in a study of T-cell reconstitution after alpha-beta-depleted transplantation in children. Preparation of the TCRbeta library used unique molecular identifiers. TCRdb re-called the PCR reads with MiXCR, one entry per CDR3 protein. Seen here are around 700,000 distinct CDR3 sequences, around 13% observed once, and the top ten hold roughly 0.77%. The material was PBMCs, obtained before TCRalphabeta/CD19-depleted stem cell transplant. These receptors were taken from a girl between 2 and 10 years old with congenital amegakaryocytic thrombocytopenia, due to receive a stem cell transplant.

This clonotype was detected ten times or more. This chain connects TRBV4-1 to TRBJ2-3; D is possibly TRBD2 (6 bases). Germline assignment: CDR1 MGHRA and CDR2 YSYEKL. The V gene lost 4 bases and the J gene lost 2 bases, with 19 bases spanning the gap. This CDR3 is 17 amino acids long. The CDR3 protein is CASSPSGGSYPTDTQYF. In DNA, the CDR3 is TGCGCCAGCAGCCCCAGTGGGGGGTCCTATCCCACAGATACGCAGTATTTT.

This clonotype was seen ten or more times. The chain is built from TRBV12-3 or TRBV12-4 and TRBJ1-1, with D possibly matching TRBD1 (5 bases). V was trimmed by 10 bases and J by 3 bases, leaving 15 bases between them. This CDR3 region has 13 residues. The CDR3 coding sequence is TGTGCCACCTTATCGGGGCCCTACACTGAAGCTTTCTTT. Residues: CATLSGPYTEAFF.

Comments on this clonotype: Since a much larger clone is just one base distant, this may be a read error. J is TRBJ2-7 and V is TRBV12-3 or TRBV12-4, with 7 bases identical to TRBD1. The CDR3 runs 13 residues. The junction had 4 bases not matched to a gene; V was cut back by 5 bases and J by 3 bases. In DNA form, the CDR3 reads TGTGCCAGCAGTATCGACAGGGTCTACGAGCAGTACTTC. Its translation: CASSIDRVYEQYF.